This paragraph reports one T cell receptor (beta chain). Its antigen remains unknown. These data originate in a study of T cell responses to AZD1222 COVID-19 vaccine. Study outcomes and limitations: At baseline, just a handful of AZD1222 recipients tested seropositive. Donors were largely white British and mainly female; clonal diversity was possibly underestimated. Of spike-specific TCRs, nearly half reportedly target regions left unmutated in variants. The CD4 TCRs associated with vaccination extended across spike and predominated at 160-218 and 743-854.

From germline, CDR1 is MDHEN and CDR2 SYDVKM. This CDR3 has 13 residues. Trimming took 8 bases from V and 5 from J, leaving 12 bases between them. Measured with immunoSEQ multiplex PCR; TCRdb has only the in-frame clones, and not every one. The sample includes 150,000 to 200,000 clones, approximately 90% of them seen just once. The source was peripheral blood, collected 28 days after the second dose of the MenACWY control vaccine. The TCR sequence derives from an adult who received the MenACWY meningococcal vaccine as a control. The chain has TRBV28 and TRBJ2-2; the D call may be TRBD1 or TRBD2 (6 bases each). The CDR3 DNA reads TGTGCCAGCCGGAGGGGACAAACCGGGGAGCTGTTTTTT. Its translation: CASRRGQTGELFF.